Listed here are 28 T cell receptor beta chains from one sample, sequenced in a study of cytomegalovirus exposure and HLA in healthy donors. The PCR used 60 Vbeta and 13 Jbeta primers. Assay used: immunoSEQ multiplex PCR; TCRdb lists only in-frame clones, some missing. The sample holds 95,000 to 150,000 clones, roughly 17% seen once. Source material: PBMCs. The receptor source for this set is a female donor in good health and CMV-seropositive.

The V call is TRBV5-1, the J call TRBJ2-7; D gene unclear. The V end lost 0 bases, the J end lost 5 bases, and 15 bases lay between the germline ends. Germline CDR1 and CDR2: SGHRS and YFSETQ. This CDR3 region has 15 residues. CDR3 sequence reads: CASSLEVALTHEQYF. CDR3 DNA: TGCGCCAGCAGCTTGGAGGTAGCCTTAACCCACGAGCAGTACTTC.

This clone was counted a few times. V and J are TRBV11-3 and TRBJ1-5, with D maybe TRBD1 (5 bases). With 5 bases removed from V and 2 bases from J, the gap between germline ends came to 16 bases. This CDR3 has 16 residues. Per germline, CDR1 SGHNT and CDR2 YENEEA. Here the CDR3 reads CASSPKPPQGNQPQHF. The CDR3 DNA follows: TGTGCCAGCAGCCCTAAACCCCCACAGGGCAATCAGCCCCAGCATTTT.

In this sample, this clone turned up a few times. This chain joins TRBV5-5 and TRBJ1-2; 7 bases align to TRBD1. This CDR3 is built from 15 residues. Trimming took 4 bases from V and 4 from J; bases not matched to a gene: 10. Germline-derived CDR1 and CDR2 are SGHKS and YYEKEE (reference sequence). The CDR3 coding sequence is TGTGCCAGCAGCCCTACAGGGGACTCTCGCTATGGCTACACCTTC. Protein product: CASSPTGDSRYGYTF.

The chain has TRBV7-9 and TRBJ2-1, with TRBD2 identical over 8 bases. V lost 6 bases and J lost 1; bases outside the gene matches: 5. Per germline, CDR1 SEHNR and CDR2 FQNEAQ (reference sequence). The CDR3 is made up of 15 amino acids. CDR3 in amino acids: CASSFPSGSYNEQFF. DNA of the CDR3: TGTGCCAGCAGTTTTCCTAGCGGGTCCTACAATGAGCAGTTCTTC.

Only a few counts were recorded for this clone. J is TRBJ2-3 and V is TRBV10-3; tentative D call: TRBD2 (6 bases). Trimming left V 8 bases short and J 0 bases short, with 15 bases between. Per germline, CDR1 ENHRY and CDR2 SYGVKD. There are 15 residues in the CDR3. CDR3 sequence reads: CAIATSSESTDTQYF. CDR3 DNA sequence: TGTGCCATCGCTACTAGCTCCGAAAGCACAGATACGCAGTATTTT.

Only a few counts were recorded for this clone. The CDR3 nucleotides are TGCGCCAGCAGCGTTTCTGTTAACAGGGGGGACTATGGCTACACCTTC. Protein product: CASSVSVNRGDYGYTF. The chain recombines TRBV5-1 with TRBJ1-2, with TRBD1 matching 8 bases. This CDR3 has 16 amino acids. In germline, CDR1 is SGHRS, CDR2 YFSETQ. Trimming at V came to 4 bases and at J to 3 bases, leaving 11 bases not matched to a gene.

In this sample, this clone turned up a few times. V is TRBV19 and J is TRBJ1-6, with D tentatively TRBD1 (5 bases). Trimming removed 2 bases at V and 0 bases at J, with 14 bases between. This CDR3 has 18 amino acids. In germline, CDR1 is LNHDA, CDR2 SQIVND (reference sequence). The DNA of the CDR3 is TGTGCCAGTAGTATATCAGGGCGCAGGAGCTCCTATAATTCACCCCTCCACTTT. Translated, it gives CASSISGRRSSYNSPLHF. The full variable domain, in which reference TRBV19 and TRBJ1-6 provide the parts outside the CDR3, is DGGITQSPKYLFRKEGQNVTLSCEQNLNHDAMYWYRQDPGQGLRLIYYSQIVNDFQKGDIAEGYSVSREKKESFPLTVTSAQKNPTAFYLCASSISGRRSSYNSPLHFGNGTRLTVT.

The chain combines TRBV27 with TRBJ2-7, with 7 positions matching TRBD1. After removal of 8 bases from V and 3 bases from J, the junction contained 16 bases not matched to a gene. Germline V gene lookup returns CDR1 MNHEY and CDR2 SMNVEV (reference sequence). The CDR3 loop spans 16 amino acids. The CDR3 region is CASGNTGAPSFYEQYF. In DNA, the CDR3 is TGTGCCAGCGGGAACACAGGGGCCCCCTCCTTCTACGAGCAGTACTTC.

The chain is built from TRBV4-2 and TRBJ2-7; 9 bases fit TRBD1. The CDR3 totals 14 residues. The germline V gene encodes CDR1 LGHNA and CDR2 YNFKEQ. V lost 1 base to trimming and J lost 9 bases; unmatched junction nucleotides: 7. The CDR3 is CASSQARDRDGQYF. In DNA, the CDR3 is TGTGCCAGCAGCCAAGCCCGGGACAGGGACGGGCAGTACTTC.

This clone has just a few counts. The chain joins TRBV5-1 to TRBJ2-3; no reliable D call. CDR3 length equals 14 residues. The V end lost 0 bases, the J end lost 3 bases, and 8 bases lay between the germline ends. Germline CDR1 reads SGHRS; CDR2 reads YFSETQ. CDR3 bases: TGCGCCAGCAGCTTGGTAGCTAGAACAGATACGCAGTATTTT. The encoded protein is CASSLVARTDTQYF.

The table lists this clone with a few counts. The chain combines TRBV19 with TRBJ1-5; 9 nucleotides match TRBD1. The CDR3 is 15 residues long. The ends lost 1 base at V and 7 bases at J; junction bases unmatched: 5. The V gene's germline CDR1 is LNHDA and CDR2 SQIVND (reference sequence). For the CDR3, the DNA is TGTGCCAGTAGTATAGCGGGACAGGGTGGCCAGCCCCAGCATTTT. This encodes CASSIAGQGGQPQHF.

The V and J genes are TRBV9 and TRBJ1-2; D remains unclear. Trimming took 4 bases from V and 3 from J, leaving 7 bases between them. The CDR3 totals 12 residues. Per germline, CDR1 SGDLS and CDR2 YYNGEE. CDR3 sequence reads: CASSPRDYGYTF. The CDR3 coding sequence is TGTGCCAGCAGCCCACGGGACTATGGCTACACCTTC.

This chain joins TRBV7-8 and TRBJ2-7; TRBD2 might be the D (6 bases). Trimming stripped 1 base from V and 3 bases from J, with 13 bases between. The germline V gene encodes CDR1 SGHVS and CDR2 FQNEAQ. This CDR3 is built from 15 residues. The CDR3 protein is CASSLERAILYEQYF. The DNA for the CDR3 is TGTGCCAGCAGCTTAGAGCGGGCCATCCTCTACGAGCAGTACTTC.

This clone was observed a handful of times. The CDR3 here is CASSQDLSGRIADTQYF. The CDR3 coding sequence is TGCGCCAGCAGCCAAGATTTAAGCGGGAGAATCGCAGATACGCAGTATTTT. This rearrangement joins TRBV4-3 to TRBJ2-3; 8 bases are a match to TRBD2. J lost 4 bases, V lost 0 bases, and 9 bases had no gene match. This CDR3 comprises 17 residues. CDR1 and CDR2 from the germline V gene are LGHNA and YSLEER.

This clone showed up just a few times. CDR3 coding DNA: TGTGCCAGCAGTAGCACTAGCGGGAGTATCTACGAGCAGTACTTC. This codes for CASSSTSGSIYEQYF. V is TRBV27 and J is TRBJ2-7; 11 positions agree with TRBD2. CDR1 MNHEY and CDR2 SMNVEV come from the germline V gene (reference sequence). The CDR3 totals 15 residues. J was trimmed by 3 bases and V by 5 bases; bases with no gene match: 6.

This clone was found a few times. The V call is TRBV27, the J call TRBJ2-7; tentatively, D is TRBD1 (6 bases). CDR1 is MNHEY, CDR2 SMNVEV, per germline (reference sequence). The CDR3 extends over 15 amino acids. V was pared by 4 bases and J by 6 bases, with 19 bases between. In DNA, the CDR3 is TGTGCCAGCAGTTCCCGAAACAGGGATTTATCCGAGCAGTACTTC. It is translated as CASSSRNRDLSEQYF.

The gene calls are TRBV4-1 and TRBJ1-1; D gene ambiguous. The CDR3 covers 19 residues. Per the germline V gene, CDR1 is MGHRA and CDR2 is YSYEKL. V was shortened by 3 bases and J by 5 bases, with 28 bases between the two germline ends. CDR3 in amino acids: CASSHLIRTEGVRRTEAFF. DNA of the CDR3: TGCGCCAGCAGCCATTTAATCAGGACGGAGGGTGTACGTCGGACTGAAGCTTTCTTT.

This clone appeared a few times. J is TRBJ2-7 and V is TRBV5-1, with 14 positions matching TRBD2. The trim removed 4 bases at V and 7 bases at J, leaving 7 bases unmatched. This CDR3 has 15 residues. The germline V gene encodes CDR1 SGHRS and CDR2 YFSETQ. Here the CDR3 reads CASSLQGLAGDEQYF. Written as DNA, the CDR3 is TGCGCCAGCAGCCTCCAGGGACTAGCGGGAGATGAGCAGTACTTC.

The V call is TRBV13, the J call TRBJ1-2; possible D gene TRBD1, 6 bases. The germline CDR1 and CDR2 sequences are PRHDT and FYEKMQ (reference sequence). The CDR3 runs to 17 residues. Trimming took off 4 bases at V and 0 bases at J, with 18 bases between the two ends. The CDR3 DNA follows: TGTGCCAGCAGCTCCCGATTTCTCGGACAGACTAACTATGGCTACACCTTC. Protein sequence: CASSSRFLGQTNYGYTF.

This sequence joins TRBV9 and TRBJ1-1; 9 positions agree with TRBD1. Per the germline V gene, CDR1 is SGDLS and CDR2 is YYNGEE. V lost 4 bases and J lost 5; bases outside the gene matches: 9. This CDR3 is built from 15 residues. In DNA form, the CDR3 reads TGTGCCAGCAGCAGGGACAGGGTTAAGGGGACTGAAGCTTTCTTT. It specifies CASSRDRVKGTEAFF. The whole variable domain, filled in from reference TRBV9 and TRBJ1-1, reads DSGVTQTPKHLITATGQRVTLRCSPRSGDLSVYWYQQSLDQGLQFLIQYYNGEERAKGNILERFSAQQFPDLHSELNLSSLELGDSALYFCASSRDRVKGTEAFFGQGTRLTVV.

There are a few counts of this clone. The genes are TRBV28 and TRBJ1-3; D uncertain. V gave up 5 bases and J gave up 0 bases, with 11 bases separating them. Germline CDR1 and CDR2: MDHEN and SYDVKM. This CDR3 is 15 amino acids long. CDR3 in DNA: TGTGCCAGCAGTCCCTGGGAGAGCTCTGGAAACACCATATATTTT. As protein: CASSPWESSGNTIYF.

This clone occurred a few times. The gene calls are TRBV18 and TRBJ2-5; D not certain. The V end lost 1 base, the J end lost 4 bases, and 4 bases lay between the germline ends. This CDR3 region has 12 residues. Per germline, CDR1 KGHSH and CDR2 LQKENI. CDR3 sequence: CASSPQRETQYF. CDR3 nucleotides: TGTGCCAGCTCACCACAGAGAGAGACCCAGTACTTC.

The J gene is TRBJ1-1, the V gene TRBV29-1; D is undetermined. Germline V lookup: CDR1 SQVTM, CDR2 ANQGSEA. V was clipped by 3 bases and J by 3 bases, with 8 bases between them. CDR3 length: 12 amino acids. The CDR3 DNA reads TGCAGCGTTGAGATTCGGTACACTGAAGCTTTCTTT. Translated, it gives CSVEIRYTEAFF.

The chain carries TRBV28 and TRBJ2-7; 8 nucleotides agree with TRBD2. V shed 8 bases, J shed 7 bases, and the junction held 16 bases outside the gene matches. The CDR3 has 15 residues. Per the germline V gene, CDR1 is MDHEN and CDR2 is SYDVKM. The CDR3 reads CASLRLAGGVGEQYF. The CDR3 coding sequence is TGTGCCAGCCTCCGGCTGGCGGGGGGCGTAGGGGAGCAGTACTTC.

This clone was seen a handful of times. CDR3 bases: TGTGCCAGCGGAACTAGCGGGACTTGGGACATTCAGTACTTC. Translated: CASGTSGTWDIQYF. V and J are TRBV27 and TRBJ2-4; 10 nucleotides agree with TRBD2. The CDR3 loop spans 14 amino acids. Looked up from germline, CDR1 is MNHEY and CDR2 is SMNVEV (reference sequence). The V and J ends lost 8 bases and 8 bases, in that order; junction bases with no gene match: 9.

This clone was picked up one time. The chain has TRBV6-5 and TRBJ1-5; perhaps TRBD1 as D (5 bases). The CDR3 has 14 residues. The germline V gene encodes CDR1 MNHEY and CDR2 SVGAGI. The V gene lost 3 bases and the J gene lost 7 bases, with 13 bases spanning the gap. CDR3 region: CASSYSRQGQPQHF. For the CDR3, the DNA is TGTGCCAGCAGTTATTCGAGGCAGGGACAGCCCCAGCATTTT.

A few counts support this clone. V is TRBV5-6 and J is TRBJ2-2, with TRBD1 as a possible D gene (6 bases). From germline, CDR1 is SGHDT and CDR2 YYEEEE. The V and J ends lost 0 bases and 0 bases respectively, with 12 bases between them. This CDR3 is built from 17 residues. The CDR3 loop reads CASSLAQGLPNTGELFF. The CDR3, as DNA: TGTGCCAGCAGCTTGGCCCAGGGGCTACCGAACACCGGGGAGCTGTTTTTT.

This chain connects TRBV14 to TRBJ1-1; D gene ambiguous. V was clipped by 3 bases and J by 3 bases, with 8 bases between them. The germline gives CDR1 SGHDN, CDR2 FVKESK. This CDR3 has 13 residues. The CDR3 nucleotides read TGTGCCAGCAGCCAGATGGAGGACACTGAAGCTTTCTTT. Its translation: CASSQMEDTEAFF.